This TCR beta chain was identified during a study of Tregs in tolerant kidney transplant recipients. On this clone itself: As yet, its antigen is unknown.

This table comes from immunoSEQ multiplex PCR, and its TCRdb copy is limited to in-frame clones, with some not included. The repertoire holds about 88,000 clones, with over 85% as singletons. CD4+CD25+CD127- Tregs, CD4+CD25- non-Tregs, CD4 and CD8 cells were sorted. Whole-study results and caveats: Biological reproducibility was not directly addressed, but technical replication error appeared minimal. Activated donor B cell expansion appeared to reveal the most relevant donor-specific TCRbeta repertoire.

The CDR3 extends over 16 amino acids. CDR1 and CDR2 from the germline V gene are SEHNR and FQNEAQ (reference sequence). J lost 3 bases, V lost 3 bases, and 7 bases had no gene match. V gene TRBV7-9 combines with J gene TRBJ1-2; TRBD1 matches at 10 bases. The sequence derives from a human donor in good health. The sequenced sample consisted of CD8+ T cells from blood. The CDR3 region has the DNA TGTGCCAGCAGCTTCCGGGACAGGGGTACGGACTATGGCTACACCTTC. Residues: CASSFRDRGTDYGYTF.